This T cell receptor (beta chain) comes out of a study of blood T cell repertoires in COVID-19. Background on the study: COVID-19 samples from acute and convalescent phases originated in the United States, Italy and Spain. PBMCs, B-cell-depleted T cells, or T cells were the source of the cDNA or gDNA that made up the material.

Those enrolled in Seattle joined during active infection and were followed longitudinally afterward. The ends lost 5 bases at V and 3 bases at J; junction bases unmatched: 3. Germline lookup yields CDR1 MNHEY and CDR2 SVGAGI. The CDR3 has 13 residues. As handled by the study authors: Reference gene primer amplification gave estimated nucleated cell counts. Profiled with immunoSEQ multiplex PCR; TCRdb holds only in-frame clones, not every one. V, J and clone size derive from that table, while D and trimming were established from the DNA sequence. The data contain under 65,000 clones, approximately 75% of them singletons.

The V gene is TRBV6-5, the J gene TRBJ1-2; 7 positions match TRBD1. The sequence derives from a man aged 55 to 70 with COVID-19, enrolled during active disease. Sequencing input: peripheral blood. This CDR3 is CASSIGGDYGYTF. The CDR3, as DNA: TGTGCCAGCAGTATAGGGGGCGACTATGGCTACACCTTC.